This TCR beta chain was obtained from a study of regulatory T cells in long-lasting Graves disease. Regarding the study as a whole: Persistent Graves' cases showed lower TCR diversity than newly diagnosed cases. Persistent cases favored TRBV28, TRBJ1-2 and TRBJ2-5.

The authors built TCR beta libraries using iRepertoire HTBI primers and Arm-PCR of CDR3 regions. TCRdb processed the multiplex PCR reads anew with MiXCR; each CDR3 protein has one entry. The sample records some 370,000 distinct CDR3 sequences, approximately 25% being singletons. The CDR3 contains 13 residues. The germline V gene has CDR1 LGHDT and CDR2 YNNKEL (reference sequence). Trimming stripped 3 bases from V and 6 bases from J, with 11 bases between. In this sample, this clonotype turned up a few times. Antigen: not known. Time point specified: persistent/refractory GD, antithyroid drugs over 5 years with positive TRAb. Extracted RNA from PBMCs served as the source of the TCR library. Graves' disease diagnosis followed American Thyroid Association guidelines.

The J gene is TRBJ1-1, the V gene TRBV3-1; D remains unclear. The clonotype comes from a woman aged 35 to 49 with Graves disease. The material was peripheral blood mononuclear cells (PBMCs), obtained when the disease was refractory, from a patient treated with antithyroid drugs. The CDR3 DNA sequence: TGTGCCAGCAGCCATAGACCTGGGCCTGAAGCTTTCTTT. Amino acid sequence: CASSHRPGPEAFF.